The 20 T cell receptor delta chains in this list originate from one sample, sequenced in a study of gammadelta T cells in human blood. TCRdb processed the RT-PCR reads again with the CATT caller. The sample holds around 1,500 delta-chain clones, about 18% seen once. Material: non-Vgamma9Vdelta2 gamma-delta T cells from infant blood. Source of these receptors: a human donor.

In its sample, this clone was seen a few times. A read error likely explains this, since a far larger clone differs by one base. The same CDR3 also results from other DNA sequences found in this sample. The chain carries TRDV1 and TRDJ1, with D possibly being TRDD2 (5 bases). Germline V gene data show CDR1 as TSWWSYY and CDR2 as QGS. V dropped 3 bases and J dropped 1 base, with 18 bases sitting between them. This CDR3 contains 17 residues. The CDR3 nucleotides are TGTGCTCTTGGGGAGCTCCCCACCTTCGACCGCACCGATAAACTCATCTTT. Protein: CALGELPTFDRTDKLIF.

Judged by abundance, this clone is large. The chain couples TRDV2 to TRDJ3; TRDD3 matches 10 bases. In germline, CDR1 is GEAIGNYY, CDR2 EKD. CDR3 size: 22 residues. The V gene end was trimmed by 0 bases and the J gene end by 0 bases; junction bases not matched to a gene: 13. The CDR3 spells CACDTKLLGDALSSWDTRQMFF. CDR3 nucleotide sequence: TGTGCCTGTGACACCAAGTTACTGGGGGATGCCCTGAGCTCCTGGGACACCCGACAGATGTTTTTC.

This clone was recorded a few times. This likely stems from a read error, as it lies one base from a far larger clone. The V call is TRDV2, the J call TRDJ3; D ambiguous. The CDR3 extends over 18 amino acids. Trimming cost V 0 bases and J 0 bases, with 11 bases left between them. Germline loops: CDR1 GEAIGNYY, CDR2 EKD. As DNA, the CDR3 is TGTGCCTGTGACACCAGGATTCGGAGCTCCTGGGACACCCGACAGATGTTTTTC. As protein: CACDTRIRSSWDTRQMFF.

A note on this clone: Only one base separates this from a far larger clonotype, so it likely reflects a read error. This sequence joins TRDV1 and TRDJ3; D may be TRDD3 (6 bases). CDR3 length equals 17 residues. Germline V gene data show CDR1 as TSWWSYY and CDR2 as QGS. CDR3 loop: CAPGERGNDRDTRQMFF. CDR3 DNA sequence: TGTGCTCCTGGGGAACGTGGTAATGACCGGGACACCCGACAGATGTTTTTC.

A few counts support this clone. Since a far larger clone is one base different, this is likely a read error. At the DNA level, this CDR3 is encoded by other sequences in the same sample as well. The rearrangement uses TRDV1 and TRDJ2; 7 bases align to TRDD3. There are 20 residues in the CDR3. The V and J ends lost 0 bases and 0 bases, in that order; junction bases with no gene match: 13. The germline gives CDR1 TSWWSYY, CDR2 QGS. The DNA of the CDR3 is TGTGCTCTTGGGGAACTCGCGGTGCGGTACTGGGGCTCTTTGACAGCACAACTCTTCTTT. It translates to CALGELAVRYWGSLTAQLFF.

In its sample, this clone ranks as large. This chain uses TRDV1 with TRDJ1, with 12 bases aligning to TRDD3. V was pared by 5 bases and J by 3 bases, with 22 bases of the junction left unmatched. This CDR3 region has 21 residues. Germline V lookup: CDR1 TSWWSYY, CDR2 QGS. The CDR3 DNA sequence: TGTGCTCTTGGGAGACAAACCTCTTATATCTGGGGGATACGCGAGTCCGATAAACTCATCTTT. This sequence encodes CALGRQTSYIWGIRESDKLIF.

About this clone: A far larger clone is only one base removed, so a read error is likely. The chain employs TRDV1 and TRDJ1, with 12 bases identical to TRDD3. TCRdb offers no J gene call, so here the DNA was matched to germline to obtain one. CDR3 size: 18 residues. Germline V gene data show CDR1 as TSWWSYY and CDR2 as QGS. The CDR3 DNA reads as TGTGCACTTGCCTCCCCTGGGGGATACGCGGCTTACACCGATAAACTCATCTTT. Translation: CALASPGGYAAYTDKLIF.

This clone was counted between two and nine times. A far larger clone is off by one base, so a read error is likely. J is TRDJ1 and V is TRDV1; D gene unclear. The CDR3 has 15 amino acids. Germline V CDR1 and CDR2: TSWWSYY, QGS. Trimming shortened V by 4 bases and J by 0 bases, and 12 bases separated the two germline ends. CDR3 coding DNA: TGTGCTCTTGGGGTCTTTTTCTTGTACACCGATAAACTCATCTTT. Its protein is CALGVFFLYTDKLIF.

In its sample, this clone ranks as large. V and J are TRDV2 and TRDJ3; 8 nucleotides line up with TRDD3. The CDR3 length is 17 residues. Germline CDR1 GEAIGNYY, CDR2 EKD. J lost 0 bases, V lost 1 base, and 1 base had no gene match. The CDR3 loop reads CACDTGDSSWDTRQMFF. In nucleotides, the CDR3 is TGTGCCTGTGACACGGGGGATAGCTCCTGGGACACCCGACAGATGTTTTTC.

This clone was picked up a small number of times. This is likely an artifact of a read error, given a far larger clone one base away. The gene calls are TRDV1 and TRDJ1, with 8 bases that match TRDD3. From germline, CDR1 is TSWWSYY and CDR2 QGS. The CDR3 covers 17 residues. Trimming at V came to 1 base and at J to 1 base, leaving 8 bases not matched to a gene. The CDR3 loop is CALGEPFVGDLTDKLIF. The CDR3 nucleotides are TGTGCTCTTGGGGAACCATTCGTGGGGGATCTCACCGATAAACTCATCTTT.

Concerning this clone itself: The translation of this DNA and the TCRdb protein of a much larger clone differ at residue 10, probably owing to a read error; the protein shown here is translated from the DNA. V usage is TRAV29/DV5 and J usage is TRDJ1, with D maybe TRDD3 (5 bases). Since TCRdb gives no J gene, matching the DNA to germline was used here to assign it. Germline V gene lookup returns CDR1 NSMFDY and CDR2 ISSIKDK. Trimming stripped 2 bases from V and 0 bases from J, with 26 bases between. The CDR3 consists of 19 residues. DNA for the CDR3: TGTGCAGCAAGACCGGGGCGGTGCTGGGAGAGCCTGTACACCGATAAACTCATCTTT. Translating it yields CAARPGRCWESLYTDKLIF.

This clone showed up just a few times. A far larger clone is just one base off, so this is likely a read error. V usage is TRDV1 and J usage is TRDJ1; D ambiguous. The J gene was missing in TCRdb and was found by matching the end of the DNA to germline. This CDR3 spans 15 amino acids. Germline-derived CDR1 and CDR2 are TSWWSYY and QGS. Trimming left V 1 base short and J 0 bases short, with 9 bases between. CDR3 in DNA: TGTGCTCTTGGGGAACACCGGGCATACACCGATAAACTCATCTTT. Translating it yields CALGEHRAYTDKLIF.

This clone was seen only a few times. Being one base from a much bigger clone, this may be a read error. Other DNA sequences in this sample translate to the same CDR3. The V and J genes are TRDV1 and TRDJ1; D uncertain. Trimming removed 2 bases at V and 0 bases at J, with 34 bases between. CDR1 TSWWSYY and CDR2 QGS come from the germline V gene. CDR3 length: 23 amino acids. The CDR3 loop reads CALGERSWRLADLSTPYTDKLIF. The CDR3 nucleotides are TGTGCTCTTGGGGAAAGGTCATGGCGCCTTGCGGACCTCTCCACGCCCTACACCGATAAACTCATCTTT.

By share, this clone counts as medium-sized. The gene calls are TRAV29/DV5 and TRDJ3, with D possibly TRDD3 on 5 matching bases. Per the germline V gene, CDR1 is NSMFDY and CDR2 is ISSIKDK. V lost 1 base to trimming and J lost 9 bases, with 17 bases between them. The CDR3 has 16 amino acids. The DNA of the CDR3 is TGTGCAGCAAGCAACAGCTGGGCCCCTATCACCCGACAGATGTTTTTC. Translating gives CAASNSWAPITRQMFF.

In this sample, this clone is large (0.1 to 1%). This sequence joins TRDV3 and TRDJ1; the D is unclear. The CDR3 extends over 18 amino acids. Trimming took off 4 bases at V and 1 base at J, with 28 bases between the two ends. Germline CDR1 and CDR2: TVYSNPD and GDNSRS (reference sequence). The CDR3 DNA follows: TGTGCCTCCACCTTTCCGATTGTGGCAGATCCGCCCACCGATAAACTCATCTTT. Protein: CASTFPIVADPPTDKLIF.

Worth noting for this clone: This likely reflects a read error, since a far larger clone is one base away. This chain connects TRDV1 to TRDJ1, with 13 bases aligning to TRDD3. The germline CDR1 and CDR2 sequences are TSWWSYY and QGS. This CDR3 spans 26 amino acids. In DNA form, the CDR3 reads TGTGCTCTTGGGGTTTTCCTACTGGGGGATACGCCCCGTACGAGACGACTCTCCTCGTACACCAATAAACTCATCTTT. This gives the protein CALGVFLLGDTPRTRRLSSYTNKLIF.

A note on this clone: This probably arose from a read error, given a far larger clone one base away. No call exists for the J gene, whereas the V gene is TRDV3; TRDD3 is the table's D call and was not checked against the DNA. There are 18 residues in the CDR3. CDR1 TVYSNPD and CDR2 GDNSRS come from the germline V gene (reference sequence). This CDR3 reads CAFIRGCDWGIRPDKPIF. The DNA for the CDR3 is TGTGCCTTTATTCGGGGCTGCGACTGGGGGATCCGCCCTGATAAACCCATCTTT.

Points on this clone: A much larger clonotype is one base distant, so this may be a read error. The gene calls are TRAV29/DV5 and TRDJ1; a weak D match, TRDD3 (6 bases). V lost 5 bases and J 0 bases, leaving 20 bases between the germline ends. The germline CDR1 and CDR2 sequences are NSMFDY and ISSIKDK. The CDR3 spans 16 residues. The CDR3 DNA is TGTGCAGCCTTTCTGATGGGGGTTTTGTACACCGATAAACTCATCTTT. Protein product: CAAFLMGVLYTDKLIF.

On this clone itself: This likely stems from a read error, as it lies one base from a far larger clone. The chain joins TRDV3 to TRDJ1; 13 nucleotides match TRDD3. The J gene, left out of TCRdb, was set here by checking the DNA against germline. This CDR3 contains 20 residues. The germline V gene encodes CDR1 TVYSNPD and CDR2 GDNSRS (reference sequence). Germline trimming cut 4 bases from V and 3 bases from J; bases unmatched to any gene: 23. The CDR3 sequence: CASRRDSTGGYALVPDKLIF. The CDR3 DNA reads TGTGCCTCCAGGCGGGATTCTACTGGGGGATACGCTTTGGTACCCGATAAACTCATCTTT. Drawing the rest from reference TRDV3 and TRDJ1, the complete variable domain is CDKVTQSSPDQTVASGSEVVLLCTYDTVYSNPDLFWYRIRPDYSFQFVFYGDNSRSEGADFTQGRFSVKHILTQKAFHLVISPVRTEDSATYYCASRRDSTGGYALVPDKLIFGKGTRVTVEP.

By sample share, this clone is medium-sized. Just one base apart from a much larger clone, this may be a read error. The V segment is TRAV29/DV5, and no J call was made; TRDD3 reflects the table's D call only, with no check against the DNA. Germline CDR1 reads NSMFDY; CDR2 reads ISSIKDK. The CDR3 is made up of 18 amino acids. This chain's CDR3 is CATSGPTPFTGGYADLIF. As DNA, the CDR3 is TGTGCAACAAGCGGTCCTACGCCCTTCACTGGGGGATACGCCGATCTCATCTTT.